Each of the 8 T cell receptor beta chains below was sequenced from the same sample in a study of blood T cell repertoires in COVID-19. TCRdb's table, derived via immunoSEQ multiplex PCR, lists solely in-frame clones and lacks some. In the table there are about 250,000 clones, 88% of which are singletons. Sequencing input: PBMCs or T cells enriched from blood (not recorded which). The receptors come from a woman aged 50 to 60 who had recovered from COVID-19.

The chain employs TRBV30 and TRBJ2-7, with 8 bases that match TRBD1. Per the germline V gene, CDR1 is GTSNPN and CDR2 is SVGIG (reference sequence). The CDR3 runs 17 residues. V gave up 0 bases and J gave up 1 base; unmatched junction bases: 11. In nucleotides, the CDR3 is TGTGCCTGGAGTGTAGTTTGGTATCAGGGGGCATCCTACGAGCAGTACTTC. Its protein is CAWSVVWYQGASYEQYF. The variable domain in full, with the rest retrieved from reference TRBV30 and TRBJ2-7, is SQTIHQWPATLVQPVGSPLSLECTVEGTSNPNLYWYRQAAGRGLQLLFYSVGIGQISSEVPQNLSASRPQDRQFILSSKKLLLSDSGFYLCAWSVVWYQGASYEQYFGPGTRLTVT.

The chain is built from TRBV27 and TRBJ2-7; TRBD1 matches at 9 bases. CDR1 MNHEY and CDR2 SMNVEV come from the germline V gene (reference sequence). The CDR3 sequence is 15 residues long. After removal of 6 bases from V and 1 base from J, the junction contained 7 bases not matched to a gene. CDR3 residues: CASSTSGTGSYEQYF. The CDR3 bases are TGTGCCAGCAGCACCTCCGGGACAGGGTCCTACGAGCAGTACTTC.

The CDR3 loop is CASSFVGRINYGYTF. In DNA, the CDR3 is TGTGCCAGCAGCTTTGTGGGCAGAATTAACTATGGCTACACCTTC. The rearrangement links TRBV7-2 to TRBJ1-2; the D is unclear. V lost 3 bases to trimming and J lost 1 base, with 12 bases between them. The CDR3 consists of 15 residues. CDR1 and CDR2 from the germline V gene are SGHTA and FQGNSA.

DNA of the CDR3: TGTGCCAGCAGCGTACTAGCGAACGGGGAGCTGTTTTTT. It specifies CASSVLANGELFF. V usage is TRBV9 and J usage is TRBJ2-2; D may be TRBD2 (6 bases). Germline-derived CDR1 and CDR2 are SGDLS and YYNGEE. CDR3 length equals 13 residues. The V end lost 1 base, the J end lost 7 bases, and 8 bases lay between the germline ends.

This chain links TRBV27 with TRBJ2-1; TRBD2 aligns across 11 bases. The CDR3 has 16 amino acids. The J segment lost 8 bases and the V segment lost 6 bases, leaving 12 bases of the junction unmatched. Per the germline V gene, CDR1 is MNHEY and CDR2 is SMNVEV (reference sequence). This chain's CDR3 is CASRSLRLAGGHEQFF. CDR3 bases: TGTGCCAGCAGGAGTTTACGCCTAGCGGGGGGACATGAGCAGTTCTTC.

The V call is TRBV18, the J call TRBJ2-5; 7 bases are a match to TRBD2. The germline V gene has CDR1 KGHSH and CDR2 LQKENI. V gave up 3 bases and J gave up 4 bases; unmatched junction bases: 5. This CDR3 spans 14 amino acids. CDR3 residues: CASSPVREAETQYF. CDR3 coding DNA: TGTGCCAGCTCACCCGTCCGGGAGGCAGAGACCCAGTACTTC.

The genes are TRBV2 and TRBJ1-2; maybe TRBD1 (6 bases). The CDR3 is made up of 15 amino acids. Germline V gene sequence: CDR1 SNHLY, CDR2 FYNNEI. V was cut by 5 bases and J by 0 bases, with 13 bases left in between. CDR3 bases: TGTGCCAGCAGTCCCGTACAGGGACCTAACTATGGCTACACCTTC. The encoded protein is CASSPVQGPNYGYTF.

The genes are TRBV24-1 and TRBJ2-6; D not certain. The CDR3 sequence is 16 residues long. Germline V gene data show CDR1 as KGHDR and CDR2 as SFDVKD. Trimming took 4 bases from V and 2 from J, leaving 11 bases between them. CDR3 sequence: CATSDHTSPGANVLTF. The CDR3 DNA sequence: TGTGCCACCAGTGACCACACCAGTCCTGGGGCCAACGTCCTGACTTTC.